This is a list of T cell receptor beta chains from one sample in a study of cytomegalovirus exposure and HLA in healthy donors. The data were produced by immunoSEQ multiplex PCR, yet TCRdb's version contains in-frame clones alone and is incomplete. The sample has under 400,000 clones, 86% seen once. Sequencing used PBMCs. The receptors stem from a woman aged 18 to 35 in good health and CMV-seronegative. The CDR3 runs from the conserved cysteine through the conserved F or W. Each record gives: V gene, CDR3 length, D gene, J gene, clone size, CDR3 protein, CDR3 DNA. The D gene is left open where the match is weak. The listing skips clone size in some rows; elsewhere it reads once, few, many or a size class.

>TRBV5-4|14|TRBD1|TRBJ1-6|.
CASSQDRVRSPLHF
TGTGCCAGCAGCCAAGACAGGGTGCGGTCACCCCTCCACTTT
>TRBV6-5|14|.|TRBJ2-1|.
CASSYLEGTNEQFF
TGTGCCAGCAGTTACTTGGAGGGAACGAATGAGCAGTTCTTC
>TRBV15|13|.|TRBJ1-2|.
CATSRGSLGGYTF
TGTGCCACCAGCAGAGGGAGTTTAGGTGGCTACACCTTC
>TRBV30|15|TRBD1|TRBJ2-1|.
CAWNGQGLSAPGQFF
TGTGCCTGGAATGGACAGGGCCTTTCGGCCCCGGGGCAGTTCTTC
>TRBV6-5|13|TRBD1|TRBJ2-7|.
CASSPDRAREQYF
TGTGCCAGCAGCCCCGACAGGGCCCGAGAGCAGTACTTC
>TRBV5-1|15|.|TRBJ2-1|.
CASTTTAGGSNEQFF
TGCGCCAGTACTACAACGGCTGGAGGAAGCAATGAGCAGTTCTTC
>TRBV28|14|TRBD1|TRBJ1-2|few
CASSSTGWNYGYTF
TGTGCCAGCAGTTCGACAGGGTGGAACTATGGCTACACCTTC
>TRBV4-1|15|TRBD2|TRBJ2-5|.
CASSQVGGREGTQYF
TGCGCCAGCAGCCAAGTTGGGGGGAGGGAGGGGACCCAGTACTTC
>TRBV28|14|.|TRBJ2-7|.
CASSFMGRGYEQYF
TGTGCCAGCAGTTTCATGGGCAGGGGCTACGAGCAGTACTTC
>TRBV4-2|18|TRBD1|TRBJ1-4|.
CASSQEAGMRGPNEKLFF
TGTGCCAGCAGCCAAGAGGCGGGGATGAGGGGGCCTAATGAAAAACTGTTTTTT
>TRBV30|14|TRBD1|TRBJ1-1|.
CAWTKGQPNTEAFF
TGTGCCTGGACCAAGGGACAGCCTAACACTGAAGCTTTCTTT
>TRBV7-2|12|.|TRBJ1-2|.
CATGGGSYGYTF
TGTGCCACCGGGGGGGGGTCCTATGGCTACACCTTC
>TRBV28|15|TRBD2|TRBJ2-3|once
CASTTAGGPLDTQYF
TGTGCCAGCACCACAGCGGGGGGGCCTTTAGATACGCAGTATTTT
>TRBV10-2|14|.|TRBJ2-1|.
CASSDPGSNNEQFF
TGCGCCAGCAGTGACCCAGGATCGAACAATGAGCAGTTCTTC
>TRBV6-5|14|.|TRBJ2-3|.
CASSYSEETDTQYF
TGTGCCAGCAGTTACTCGGAGGAAACAGATACGCAGTATTTT
>TRBV9|16|.|TRBJ2-2|.
CASSVAGGGITGELFF
TGTGCCAGCAGCGTAGCGGGGGGCGGAATCACCGGGGAGCTGTTTTTT